Shown below are 17 T cell receptor beta chains from a single sample sequenced in a study of T-cell memory formation after mild COVID-19. One entry per CDR3 protein results from TCRdb running MiXCR on the 5' RACE reads. The table records approximately 490,000 distinct CDR3 sequences, approximately 20% of them present only once. Sequencing was performed on PBMCs or a T cell subset sorted from them (not recorded which). These receptors were collected from an adult woman who had mild COVID-19 (a few samples of this study predate the infection). Cell type and time point are not known.

This clonotype showed up just a few times. The chain joins TRBV4-3 to TRBJ2-7, with D possibly TRBD1 on 5 matching bases. The germline gives CDR1 LGHNA, CDR2 YSLEER. Trimming pared 0 bases from V and 6 bases from J, leaving 18 bases between. The CDR3 has 16 amino acids. The CDR3 DNA reads TGCGCCAGCAGCCAAGATCAAGAGACAGCCACCTCCGAGCAGTACTTC. Its protein is CASSQDQETATSEQYF.

The chain has TRBV5-6 and TRBJ2-7; no reliable D call. The germline V gene has CDR1 SGHDT and CDR2 YYEEEE. This CDR3 has 12 amino acids. V lost 5 bases to trimming and J lost 4 bases, with 10 bases between them. The CDR3 DNA is TGTGCCAGCAGTATGAACGATTACGAGCAGTACTTC. It specifies CASSMNDYEQYF.

This chain joins TRBV6-5 and TRBJ1-2, with TRBD1 matching 12 bases. The V gene's germline CDR1 is MNHEY and CDR2 SVGAGI. With V trimmed by 7 bases and J by 6 bases, 12 bases remained unmatched. This CDR3 is built from 16 residues. CDR3 protein: CASTLRSGTGGNGYTF. As DNA, the CDR3 is TGTGCCAGCACCCTAAGGTCCGGGACAGGGGGCAATGGCTACACCTTC.

The chain links TRBV3-1 to TRBJ1-5; 7 bases are a match to TRBD1. CDR3 length: 14 amino acids. CDR1 is LGHDT and CDR2 is YNNKEL in the germline V gene (reference sequence). J was trimmed by 5 bases and V by 3 bases; bases with no gene match: 4. CDR3 loop: CASSHRQGHQPQHF. The DNA for the CDR3 is TGTGCCAGCAGCCACAGACAGGGACATCAGCCCCAGCATTTT.

Here the CDR3 reads CASSPGQGLGETQYF. The CDR3, as DNA: TGTGCCAGCAGCCCGGGACAGGGACTCGGGGAGACCCAGTACTTC. The rearrangement uses TRBV7-6 and TRBJ2-5, with 9 positions matching TRBD1. The CDR3 contains 15 residues. The trim removed 5 bases at V and 5 bases at J, leaving 9 bases unmatched. Germline V gene data show CDR1 as SGHVS and CDR2 as FNYEAQ.

The chain couples TRBV7-2 to TRBJ2-7, with TRBD2 identical over 9 bases. Looked up from germline, CDR1 is SGHTA and CDR2 is FQGNSA. The CDR3 is 17 residues long. V was pared by 1 base and J by 1 base, with 8 bases of the junction left unmatched. The CDR3 DNA is TGTGCCAGCAGCTTAGTTCCTAGCGGGGTAATGTCCTACGAGCAGTACTTC. Translated, it gives CASSLVPSGVMSYEQYF.

This clonotype has more than one count but fewer than ten. CDR3 DNA sequence: TGCAGCGTTAGTGAGGGGGTTTATTCACCCCTCCACTTT. Amino acids: CSVSEGVYSPLHF. The rearrangement uses TRBV29-1 and TRBJ1-6, with a possible D match to TRBD1 (6 bases). V was shortened by 5 bases and J by 8 bases, with 13 bases between the two germline ends. Per the germline V gene, CDR1 is SQVTM and CDR2 is ANQGSEA. The CDR3 extends over 13 amino acids.

This clonotype was seen repeatedly, ten times or more. The chain joins TRBV27 to TRBJ1-1; D is unresolved. Germline CDR1 and CDR2: MNHEY and SMNVEV (reference sequence). The CDR3 is 11 amino acids. Trimming pared 6 bases from V and 4 bases from J, leaving 6 bases between. The CDR3 loop is CASSWGTEAFF. The DNA for the CDR3 is TGTGCCAGCAGCTGGGGCACTGAAGCTTTCTTT.

The rearrangement links TRBV15 to TRBJ2-7, with D unresolved. V was shortened by 5 bases and J by 0 bases, with 8 bases between the two germline ends. Germline loops: CDR1 LNHNV, CDR2 YYDKDF (reference sequence). The CDR3 has 13 residues. CDR3 sequence reads: CATSSTYSYEQYF. The CDR3 bases are TGTGCCACCAGCTCGACCTACTCCTACGAGCAGTACTTC. The variable domain in full, completed from reference TRBV15 and TRBJ2-7, reads DAMVIQNPRYQVTQFGKPVTLSCSQTLNHNVMYWYQQKSSQAPKLLFHYYDKDFNNEADTPDNFQSRRPNTSFCFLDIRSPGLGDTAMYLCATSSTYSYEQYFGPGTRLTVT.

Here the CDR3 reads CASSPPMGANSPLHF. DNA for the CDR3: TGCGCCAGCAGCCCCCCAATGGGTGCCAATTCACCCCTCCACTTT. This chain uses TRBV5-1 with TRBJ1-6; D gene unclear. Germline CDR1 and CDR2: SGHRS and YFSETQ. This CDR3 contains 15 residues. Trimming cost V 4 bases and J 7 bases, with 15 bases left between them.

The V call is TRBV19, the J call TRBJ2-1, with 10 nucleotides matching TRBD1. V was pared by 4 bases and J by 0 bases, with 3 bases of the junction left unmatched. The CDR3 runs 16 residues. Germline V gene sequence: CDR1 LNHDA, CDR2 SQIVND (reference sequence). The CDR3 protein is CASSTDRGLSYNEQFF. CDR3 bases: TGTGCCAGTAGTACCGACAGGGGGCTCTCCTACAATGAGCAGTTCTTC.

In this sample, this clonotype turned up a few times. The J gene is TRBJ1-2, the V gene TRBV7-9; D remains unclear. This CDR3 region has 13 residues. CDR1 is SEHNR and CDR2 is FQNEAQ in the germline V gene (reference sequence). V was trimmed by 10 bases and J by 4 bases, leaving 16 bases between them. The CDR3 DNA sequence: TGTGCCACCGGGGAGGGTAGGACCTATGGCTACACCTTC. This gives the protein CATGEGRTYGYTF.

This clonotype was detected only a few times. V and J are TRBV9 and TRBJ2-5; D remains ambiguous. The CDR3 sequence is 13 residues long. Germline CDR1 and CDR2: SGDLS and YYNGEE. Trimming removed 0 bases at V and 9 bases at J, with 12 bases between. The CDR3: CASSVDVGEAQYF. In nucleotides, the CDR3 is TGTGCCAGCAGCGTAGATGTGGGTGAGGCCCAGTACTTC.

The chain joins TRBV30 to TRBJ2-1; 9 positions agree with TRBD1. V lost 5 bases, J lost 0 bases, and 2 bases stayed unmatched. The length of the CDR3 is 14 residues. CDR1 and CDR2 from the germline V gene are GTSNPN and SVGIG (reference sequence). For the CDR3, the DNA is TGTGCCTGGGACAGGGGGAGCTCCTACAATGAGCAGTTCTTC. This encodes CAWDRGSSYNEQFF. The full variable domain, rest sourced from reference TRBV30 and TRBJ2-1, is SQTIHQWPATLVQPVGSPLSLECTVEGTSNPNLYWYRQAAGRGLQLLFYSVGIGQISSEVPQNLSASRPQDRQFILSSKKLLLSDSGFYLCAWDRGSSYNEQFFGPGTRLTVL.

The V and J genes are TRBV4-1 and TRBJ2-2, with TRBD2 matching over 8 bases. V was pared by 3 bases and J by 0 bases, with 6 bases of the junction left unmatched. Germline V gene lookup returns CDR1 MGHRA and CDR2 YSYEKL. The CDR3 extends over 17 amino acids. The CDR3, as DNA: TGCGCCAGCAGCCACCTCAGCGGGGGAGCGAACACCGGGGAGCTGTTTTTT. It encodes CASSHLSGGANTGELFF.

The chain joins TRBV5-5 to TRBJ2-2; 7 bases match TRBD1. The CDR3 has 14 residues. Germline V gene data show CDR1 as SGHKS and CDR2 as YYEKEE (reference sequence). The V segment lost 4 bases and the J segment 6 bases; nucleotides outside the gene matches: 6. In nucleotides, the CDR3 is TGTGCCAGCAGCCAAAACAGGGGCGCCGGGGAGCTGTTTTTT. The encoded protein is CASSQNRGAGELFF. Filled out from reference TRBV5-5 and TRBJ2-2, the complete variable domain reads DAGVTQSPTHLIKTRGQQVTLRCSPISGHKSVSWYQQVLGQGPQFIFQYYEKEERGRGNFPDRFSARQFPNYSSELNVNALLLGDSALYLCASSQNRGAGELFFGEGSRLTVL.

The rearrangement uses TRBV29-1 and TRBJ2-5; D may be TRBD1 or TRBD2 (5 bases each). Between the trimmed V and J ends, which lost 6 bases and 0 bases, there was a span of 14 bases. CDR3 length equals 14 residues. Germline V gene sequence: CDR1 SQVTM, CDR2 ANQGSEA. The CDR3 nucleotides read TGCAGCGTCGCGTGGGACCCGTACCAAGAGACCCAGTACTTC. It translates to CSVAWDPYQETQYF.